The following is a T cell receptor beta chain sequence with its context. Its antigen is still unknown. No per-base quality is available; no much larger clone lies one base away. The data belong to a study of blood T cells in healthy people across ages (dated by TCRdb to the mid-2010s). For the study in its entirety: In model experiments, template switching captured about one uniquely barcoded TCR beta cDNA molecule for every two T cells. Age-related changes in TCR beta repertoire diversity were measured in the study by deep sequencing normalized with unique cDNA molecular identifiers. Four age groups were formed from the donors: young (average approximately 17 years), middle-aged (approximately 40), aged (62) and long-lived (about 75). To avoid experimental bias, donors of different ages were randomly spread across the sequencing lanes. The study analyzed two additional independent replicas of 1 million unique cDNA reads from the same blood draw for two donors, one aged 18 to 29 and one aged 80 or older.

On the study overall, not on this receptor specifically: Estimates of total diversity from one million sequenced T cells were regarded as lower bounds and underestimates. A strong correlation was found between observed TCR beta diversity and the percentage of naive T cells measured by flow cytometry. As age increased, observed TCR beta diversity per million T cells dropped in a roughly linear way, and a significant reduction was already evident by age approximately 40. Since profiling was done on bulk unsorted PBMCs, naive and antigen-experienced compartments could not be conclusively compared. Compared with the aged group, more naive CD4+ T cells, fewer expanded clones and increased TCR diversity were shown by the long-lived group, suggesting age selection. Donor CMV infection status was unknown, potentially confounding age-related changes in expanded clonotypes.

Library construction relied on 5' RACE. The data were produced on an Illumina HiSeq 2500. The second PCR ran for about 6 to 11 cycles and used a J-beta primer mix along with a sample-barcoded 5' primer. A template-switch 5' adaptor carrying 12 random nucleotides introduced a unique molecular identifier onto each TCR beta cDNA molecule. Each sample yielded at least 3 million CDR3-containing paired-end reads. First-strand cDNA was synthesized from all RNA with the Mint cDNA synthesis kit, primed by a TRBC-specific oligonucleotide. All cDNA was treated with uracil-DNA glycosylase and then went through a first 18-cycle PCR with the universal primers M1SS and BC2_uni_R. The published analysis was carried out like this. For normalization, 1 million high-quality reads were randomly selected from each sample, with every read carrying a distinct molecular identifier. Reads with shared molecular identifiers were discarded instead of being binned into consensus sequences. MiTCR, with a Q25 quality threshold and the strictest error-elimination algorithm, was used for CDR3 identification, clonotype clustering and error correction. A nonparametric unseen species model using Euler transformation provided a lower-bound estimate of total TCR beta diversity. TCRdb ran its own pipeline on the public reads, namely fastp trimming at Q25 and MiXCR clone calling, and kept in-frame beta chains. A single entry per CDR3 protein holds the most common genes and DNA from its merged rows. TCRdb, rather than the study authors, made the V and J calls. Within this sample are about 1.8 million distinct CDR3 sequences, with around half of them counted one time only. The ten largest clones represent about 2.1% of the sample.

Donors were 35 to 40 systemically healthy Caucasian individuals from Russia aged roughly 6 to 100 years. Around 10 milliliters of peripheral blood were drawn from each donor into EDTA-treated Vacutainer tubes. PBMCs were isolated by Ficoll-Paque density-gradient centrifugation, with at least 7 million obtained per sample. Trizol reagent was used to extract total RNA from PBMCs, with at least 6 micrograms per sample. For every donor, an aliquot of PBMCs went through flow cytometry to measure the percentages of naive CD45RAhigh/CD27high T cells. The CDR3 contains 12 residues, cysteine and phenylalanine counted. Only CDR3 DNA remains: 36 bases, in frame from the first base. V is pared back by 5 bases and J by 6 bases, with 10 bases lying between the germline termini. Reading the germline V gene gives CDR1 LGHNA and CDR2 YSLEER.

The source material was blood. Recombination joined TRBV4-3 with TRBJ1-2; TRBD1 is a possible D gene, resting on 5 matching bases. The clonotype comes from a woman aged 40-49 years in good health. The CDR3 in this case is CASSSSGNGYTF. In nucleotides, the sequence is TGCGCCAGCAGCTCTTCAGGGAATGGCTACACCTTC.